This TCR beta chain was identified during a study of blood T cell repertoires in COVID-19. Study at large: Samples representing acute and convalescent COVID-19 were sourced from the United States, Italy and Spain. Sample material is recorded as cDNA or gDNA derived from T cells, B-cell-depleted T cells, or PBMCs.

There are a few counts of this clone. Under the authors' procedure: Nucleated cell counts were estimated from reference gene primer amplification. The method was immunoSEQ multiplex PCR; TCRdb's version includes in-frame clones alone and lacks a portion of them. V and J calls plus clone size are reproduced from that table; the DNA served to infer D and trimming. The repertoire holds some 370,000 clones, with about 87% as singletons. A Seattle source enrolled patients during active infection and followed them longitudinally. Germline lookup yields CDR1 SGHRS and CDR2 YFSETQ. The CDR3 has 15 residues. V shed 4 bases, J shed 1 base, and the junction held 4 bases outside the gene matches.

The receptor's source is a woman aged 25 to 39 with COVID-19, enrolled during active disease. Sequenced: peripheral blood. V usage is TRBV5-1 and J usage is TRBJ2-2; 7 bases are shared with TRBD1. The CDR3 DNA reads TGCGCCAGCAGCCCGCGGACAGGGAACACCGGGGAGCTGTTTTTT. Translated: CASSPRTGNTGELFF.